This is a list of T cell receptor beta chains from one sample in a study of T cells in Graves' hyperthyroidism and ophthalmopathy. TCRdb re-analysed the multiplex PCR reads in MiXCR, keeping a single row per CDR3 protein. The profile shows fewer than 350,000 distinct CDR3 sequences, roughly 15% of them singletons. Sequenced: blood. These receptors were collected from a woman between 45 and 60 years old with Graves' hyperthyroidism that later progressed to Graves' ophthalmopathy. The CDR3 runs from the conserved cysteine through the conserved F or W. D genes are given only for firm matches. Rows may omit the clone size; those that give it use once, few, many or a size class.

V,J,size,D,CDR3,DNA
TRBV7-2,TRBJ2-3,many,NA,CASSLGTAWGDTQYF,TGTGCCAGCAGCTTAGGGACGGCCTGGGGAGATACGCAGTATTTT
TRBV30,TRBJ2-3,many,TRBD2,CAWSVPGGGDTQYF,TGTGCCTGGAGTGTACCGGGAGGGGGAGATACGCAGTATTTT
TRBV5-1,TRBJ2-3,few,TRBD1,CASSPFGTGALTDTQYF,TGCGCCAGCAGCCCCTTCGGGACAGGCGCCCTCACAGATACGCAGTATTTT
TRBV27,TRBJ2-1,many,NA,CASSPTRISSYNEQFF,TGTGCCAGCAGTCCCACTAGGATTAGCTCCTACAATGAGCAGTTCTTC
TRBV30,TRBJ2-3,NA,TRBD2,CACTSGRWADTQYF,TGTGCCTGTACGAGCGGGAGGTGGGCAGATACGCAGTATTTT
TRBV2,TRBJ1-5,many,TRBD1,CASSPDRGGDQHF,TGTGCCAGCAGTCCCGACAGGGGAGGGGACCAGCATTTT
TRBV20-1,TRBJ1-2,NA,NA,CSARTSGVAGYTF,TGCAGTGCCCGGACTTCAGGGGTGGCTGGCTACACCTTC
TRBV13,TRBJ1-1,many,NA,CASSLGSPGSEAFF,TGTGCCAGCAGCTTAGGGTCTCCAGGGAGTGAAGCTTTCTTT
TRBV12-3/TRBV12-4,TRBJ2-7,many,TRBD2,CASSLADGRAYEQYF,TGTGCCAGCAGTTTAGCGGACGGGAGGGCCTACGAGCAGTACTTC
TRBV5-1,TRBJ1-1,few,TRBD1,CASSSSQGATTEAFF,TGCGCCAGCAGCTCCTCCCAGGGGGCGACGACTGAAGCTTTCTTT
TRBV25-1,TRBJ1-2,few,NA,CASSDQWEDGYTF,TGTGCCAGCAGTGATCAGTGGGAGGATGGCTACACCTTC
TRBV18,TRBJ2-1,NA,TRBD1,CASSRQGSYNEQFF,TGTGCCAGCTCCCGACAGGGGTCCTACAATGAGCAGTTCTTC
TRBV11-1,TRBJ2-1,NA,TRBD1,CASSRTGWFNEQFF,TGTGCCAGCAGCCGGACAGGGTGGTTCAATGAGCAGTTCTTC
TRBV20-1,TRBJ2-1,many,NA,CRVLAGSSYNEQFF,TGCAGAGTACTTGCAGGGAGCTCCTACAATGAGCAGTTCTTC
TRBV7-8,TRBJ1-1,many,TRBD1,CASSLVMTGSMNTEAFF,TGTGCCAGCAGCTTAGTTATGACAGGGTCCATGAACACTGAAGCTTTCTTT
TRBV9,TRBJ1-1,many,TRBD1,CASSPWTGPTEAFF,TGTGCCAGCAGCCCCTGGACAGGGCCCACTGAAGCTTTCTTT
TRBV6-1,TRBJ2-5,few,NA,CASSEERGETQYF,TGTGCCAGCAGTGAAGAAAGGGGGGAGACCCAGTACTTC
TRBV4-2,TRBJ1-3,NA,NA,CASSQEDRAAQEKNTIYF,TGTGCCAGCAGCCAAGAGGATCGGGCGGCACAGGAGAAAAACACCATATATTTT
TRBV2,TRBJ2-7,NA,NA,CASSDRGGREQYF,TGTGCCAGCAGTGATAGGGGGGGGCGGGAGCAGTACTTC
TRBV10-3,TRBJ2-1,many,TRBD2,CAISRREGSSYNEQFF,TGTGCCATCTCTCGGCGGGAGGGAAGCTCCTACAATGAGCAGTTCTTC
TRBV28,TRBJ1-2,many,TRBD1,CASRRQGGGVGYTF,TGTGCCAGCAGGAGACAAGGGGGCGGAGTTGGCTACACCTTC
TRBV12-3/TRBV12-4,TRBJ1-2,many,NA,CASSRRQAEGYTF,TGTGCCAGCAGTCGCAGACAGGCGGAGGGCTACACCTTC
TRBV5-1,TRBJ1-2,many,NA,CASSLQHNYGYTF,TGCGCCAGCAGCTTGCAACATAACTATGGCTACACCTTC
TRBV30,TRBJ2-5,many,TRBD1,CAWRDRGQETQYF,TGTGCCTGGAGGGACAGGGGGCAAGAGACCCAGTACTTC
TRBV20-1,TRBJ2-3,many,TRBD2,CSARGGRASPMTDTQYF,TGCAGTGCTAGGGGCGGGAGGGCCTCCCCCATGACAGATACGCAGTATTTT
TRBV30,TRBJ2-1,NA,NA,CAWSVWGNEQFF,TGTGCCTGGAGTGTATGGGGGAACGAGCAGTTCTTC
TRBV6-1,TRBJ2-2,NA,NA,CASSDRVSIGELFF,TGTGCCAGCAGTGACAGGGTTAGCATCGGGGAGCTGTTTTTT
TRBV14,TRBJ1-1,NA,NA,CASSHWGRADTEAFF,TGTGCCAGCAGCCATTGGGGCAGGGCGGACACTGAAGCTTTCTTT
TRBV6-2/TRBV6-3,TRBJ2-7,many,TRBD2,CASRTLAGDYEQYF,TGTGCCAGCAGAACACTAGCGGGAGACTACGAGCAGTACTTC
TRBV5-5,TRBJ2-3,NA,NA,CASRRGPTSTDTQYF,TGTGCCAGCCGGCGTGGGCCGACTAGCACAGATACGCAGTATTTT
TRBV20-1,TRBJ2-3,many,NA,CSARAGTLADTQYF,TGCAGTGCTAGAGCGGGGACCTTGGCAGATACGCAGTATTTT
TRBV28,TRBJ2-7,NA,NA,CASSRTQSYEQYF,TGTGCCAGCAGCCGGACACAGTCCTACGAGCAGTACTTC
TRBV10-3,TRBJ2-5,few,NA,CAISDFGAGRETQYF,TGTGCCATCAGTGATTTTGGAGCGGGCAGGGAGACCCAGTACTTC
TRBV28,TRBJ1-2,NA,NA,CASRVGLGYGYTF,TGTGCCAGCAGAGTGGGGTTGGGCTATGGCTACACCTTC
TRBV5-1,TRBJ2-1,many,NA,CASTNPQRQTNEQFF,TGCGCCAGCACCAATCCACAGCGGCAAACCAATGAGCAGTTCTTC
TRBV6-6,TRBJ1-1,many,NA,CASSYSTGTAFF,TGTGCCAGCAGTTACTCGACAGGTACAGCTTTCTTT
TRBV7-6,TRBJ2-5,NA,TRBD2,CASSLGLAGGETQYF,TGTGCCAGCAGCTTAGGGCTAGCGGGAGGTGAGACCCAGTACTTC
TRBV6-1,TRBJ2-1,many,NA,CASIRTNSHNEQFF,TGTGCCAGCATTCGGACTAATAGCCACAATGAGCAGTTCTTC
TRBV5-1,TRBJ2-1,NA,TRBD2,CASSPTSGRSGSYNEQFF,TGCGCCAGCAGCCCTACTAGCGGGAGGTCTGGCTCCTACAATGAGCAGTTCTTC
TRBV19,TRBJ2-1,NA,NA,CASSMSLVLIASTYNEQFF,TGTGCCAGTAGTATGTCCCTCGTCCTCATAGCGAGCACCTACAATGAGCAGTTCTTC
TRBV20-1,TRBJ1-2,NA,NA,CSAGDGTDGYTF,TGCAGTGCAGGGGACGGAACAGATGGCTACACCTTC
TRBV5-8,TRBJ1-1,many,NA,CASSLDLSMNTEAFF,TGTGCCAGCAGCTTGGATCTGAGCATGAACACTGAAGCTTTCTTT
TRBV4-1,TRBJ1-4,few,NA,CASSQTPTNEKLFF,TGCGCCAGCAGCCAAACTCCAACTAATGAAAAACTGTTTTTT
TRBV20-1,TRBJ2-1,many,TRBD2,CSAFRALRTSGVHDEQFF,TGCAGTGCGTTTAGGGCCCTAAGGACTAGCGGCGTACACGATGAGCAGTTCTTC
TRBV12-3/TRBV12-4,TRBJ1-4,NA,TRBD1,CASSYRGRANEKLFF,TGTGCCAGCAGTTACAGGGGAAGAGCTAATGAAAAACTGTTTTTT
TRBV7-9,TRBJ1-3,few,TRBD1,CASSPRQGTGNTIYF,TGTGCCAGCAGTCCACGACAGGGGACTGGAAACACCATATATTTT
TRBV28,TRBJ1-4,many,NA,CASSLQGGAGEKLFF,TGTGCCAGCAGTTTACAGGGAGGAGCGGGTGAAAAACTGTTTTTT
TRBV7-8,TRBJ1-2,many,NA,CASSPGQIVNYGYTF,TGTGCCAGCAGCCCCGGACAGATAGTTAACTATGGCTACACCTTC
TRBV20-1,TRBJ2-7,many,NA,CSARALWTATYEQYF,TGCAGTGCTAGAGCCCTCTGGACGGCGACCTACGAGCAGTACTTC
TRBV27,TRBJ1-4,few,NA,CASSSTTATNEKLFF,TGTGCCAGCAGTTCGACGACAGCAACTAATGAAAAACTGTTTTTT
TRBV20-1,TRBJ2-3,NA,NA,CSARIGISTDTQYF,TGCAGTGCTAGAATCGGAATTAGCACAGATACGCAGTATTTT
TRBV20-1,TRBJ2-3,many,TRBD2,CSATGTSGTPASTDTQYF,TGCAGTGCTACCGGGACTAGCGGGACCCCGGCTAGCACAGATACGCAGTATTTT
TRBV2,TRBJ2-3,NA,NA,CASSEAGRTDTQYF,TGTGCCAGCAGTGAAGCGGGACGCACAGATACGCAGTATTTT
TRBV2,TRBJ1-1,many,TRBD1,CASSSTGGWTEAFF,TGTGCCAGCAGTTCGACAGGGGGCTGGACTGAAGCTTTCTTT